This is a list of T cell receptor beta chains from one sample in a study of blood T cells in healthy people across ages. TCRdb re-called the 5' RACE reads with MiXCR, one entry per CDR3 protein. The sample includes some 1.5 million distinct CDR3 sequences, under 30% seen only once; the top ten take about 7.7%. Material for sequencing was blood. All receptors come from a woman in her thirties in good health. Each CDR3 is given without its conserved first and last residue. D genes are given only for firm matches.

d_gene	j_gene	v_gene	CDR3aa
-	TRBJ2-1	TRBV20-1	SAQTGTTRNEQF
-	TRBJ2-3	TRBV10-3	AISEHGADTQY
-	TRBJ1-2	TRBV7-9	ASSLRDTSYGYT
-	TRBJ2-3	TRBV2	ATTDVDTQY
TRBD2	TRBJ2-5	TRBV5-1	ASAVGGTQETQY
-	TRBJ1-2	TRBV20-1	SAMGAGGYT
TRBD2	TRBJ2-7	TRBV20-1	SARDPLKDGTSGLSSYEQY
-	TRBJ1-1	TRBV6-5	ASSYSAQGHRAF
TRBD2	TRBJ2-7	TRBV29-1	SVGTSGRGEQY
-	TRBJ2-3	TRBV5-1	ASSQSLDTQY
-	TRBJ1-6	TRBV5-1	ASSLSAGLYNSPLH
-	TRBJ1-6	TRBV20-1	SARTSPSSPLH
TRBD2	TRBJ2-4	TRBV2	ASSGSGTSVDIQY
TRBD2	TRBJ2-1	TRBV5-1	ASSPGLGKSNEQF
TRBD1	TRBJ1-6	TRBV28	ASKVGQGGSPLH
TRBD2	TRBJ2-1	TRBV6-5	ASTLTGGRYNEQF
-	TRBJ1-2	TRBV7-2	ASSLDRAEGYT
TRBD1	TRBJ2-7	TRBV7-2	ASSLGTVVGEQY
TRBD2	TRBJ2-3	TRBV2	ASSPSGDTDTQY
-	TRBJ1-2	TRBV3-1	ASSQDFTRGYT
TRBD2	TRBJ2-1	TRBV7-3	ASSLERGGGYEQF
TRBD1	TRBJ2-7	TRBV20-1	SARAGTDIYTYEQY
TRBD1	TRBJ2-7	TRBV27	ASRDRVGYEQY
-	TRBJ2-1	TRBV11-2	ASSLGSVSSYNEQF
TRBD2	TRBJ2-5	TRBV7-2	ASSPTSVDQETQY
-	TRBJ2-7	TRBV29-1	SVERGTPYEQY
-	TRBJ1-2	TRBV20-1	SARDLRGMTYGCT
-	TRBJ2-1	TRBV7-3	ASSETAGEQF
-	TRBJ2-6	TRBV6-6	ACSYSGAGANVLT
TRBD2	TRBJ2-2	TRBV3-1	ASRLLAGRGGELF
-	TRBJ1-2	TRBV6-5	ASSRGPNGVRYGYT
-	TRBJ2-1	TRBV20-1	SARDLLWGDYNEQF
-	-	TRBV12-3/TRBV12-4	ASRLSRSLTREQY
-	TRBJ1-1	TRBV7-2	ATSSNTEAF
-	TRBJ2-3	TRBV5-1	ASSPRSANTDTQY
TRBD2	TRBJ2-5	TRBV7-3	ASSHLSGGAETQY
-	TRBJ2-7	TRBV28	ASTLTGTSYEQY
-	TRBJ2-2	TRBV5-6	ASSLDRAYTGELF
-	TRBJ2-1	TRBV24-1	ATSERGWGHEQF
TRBD2	TRBJ2-3	TRBV12-3/TRBV12-4	ASSTLAGETDTQY
-	TRBJ2-3	TRBV20-1	SARDIALTDTQY
TRBD1	TRBJ1-6	TRBV27	ASSLTRTGDNSPLH
TRBD2	TRBJ2-2	TRBV7-2	ASSLETGGRTGELF
-	TRBJ1-1	TRBV28	ASSLRHMKFF
-	TRBJ2-1	TRBV7-3	ASSLRMRGAGAYNEPF
TRBD1	TRBJ2-3	TRBV7-9	ASSGRTGTTDTQY
-	TRBJ2-1	TRBV28	ATVTKRTTTYEQF
-	TRBJ2-3	TRBV20-1	SAPVPNRSTDTQY
TRBD2	TRBJ2-7	TRBV5-1	ASSLDTSGLSSYEQY
-	TRBJ1-1	TRBV7-9	ASSSTRGNTEAF
-	TRBJ2-1	TRBV2	ASVKTDRHSNEQF
-	TRBJ2-2	TRBV12-3/TRBV12-4	ASRASRPTGELF
TRBD1	TRBJ1-1	TRBV12-3/TRBV12-4	ASSPETGGETEAF